This T cell receptor beta chain was profiled in a study of T-cell reconstitution after alpha-beta-depleted transplantation in children. This clonotype was picked up many times. Its antigen is undetermined. Findings and limits, study-wide: One year after transplant, T-cell counts and diversity came mostly from newly produced T cells. There were some patients whose high TCRbeta diversity at day 60 came from surviving recipient T cells and thymic progenitors. Reported findings indicate that, about two months after transplant, alpha-beta T cells came from several hundred expanded clones, which were derived from non-depleted graft cells.

Unique molecular identifiers were incorporated when the TCRbeta library was constructed. Using its own MiXCR run on the PCR reads, TCRdb lists one record per CDR3 protein. Seen here are roughly 300,000 distinct CDR3 sequences, around a tenth observed once, and the top ten hold 20% to 30%. V was shortened by 7 bases and J by 2 bases, with 11 bases between the two germline ends. The CDR3 runs 13 residues. Per germline, CDR1 SNHLY and CDR2 FYNNEI. This chain joins TRBV2 and TRBJ2-5, with D uncertain. The origin of this receptor is a male patient under 10 years old who had a stem cell transplant for chronic granulomatous disease, so the T cells may come from the graft donor. The sample in question was peripheral blood, obtained 180 days after TCRalphabeta/CD19-depleted stem cell transplant. CDR3 sequence: CASTPGAQETQYF. Here the CDR3 DNA reads TGTGCCAGCACGCCAGGCGCTCAAGAGACCCAGTACTTC.